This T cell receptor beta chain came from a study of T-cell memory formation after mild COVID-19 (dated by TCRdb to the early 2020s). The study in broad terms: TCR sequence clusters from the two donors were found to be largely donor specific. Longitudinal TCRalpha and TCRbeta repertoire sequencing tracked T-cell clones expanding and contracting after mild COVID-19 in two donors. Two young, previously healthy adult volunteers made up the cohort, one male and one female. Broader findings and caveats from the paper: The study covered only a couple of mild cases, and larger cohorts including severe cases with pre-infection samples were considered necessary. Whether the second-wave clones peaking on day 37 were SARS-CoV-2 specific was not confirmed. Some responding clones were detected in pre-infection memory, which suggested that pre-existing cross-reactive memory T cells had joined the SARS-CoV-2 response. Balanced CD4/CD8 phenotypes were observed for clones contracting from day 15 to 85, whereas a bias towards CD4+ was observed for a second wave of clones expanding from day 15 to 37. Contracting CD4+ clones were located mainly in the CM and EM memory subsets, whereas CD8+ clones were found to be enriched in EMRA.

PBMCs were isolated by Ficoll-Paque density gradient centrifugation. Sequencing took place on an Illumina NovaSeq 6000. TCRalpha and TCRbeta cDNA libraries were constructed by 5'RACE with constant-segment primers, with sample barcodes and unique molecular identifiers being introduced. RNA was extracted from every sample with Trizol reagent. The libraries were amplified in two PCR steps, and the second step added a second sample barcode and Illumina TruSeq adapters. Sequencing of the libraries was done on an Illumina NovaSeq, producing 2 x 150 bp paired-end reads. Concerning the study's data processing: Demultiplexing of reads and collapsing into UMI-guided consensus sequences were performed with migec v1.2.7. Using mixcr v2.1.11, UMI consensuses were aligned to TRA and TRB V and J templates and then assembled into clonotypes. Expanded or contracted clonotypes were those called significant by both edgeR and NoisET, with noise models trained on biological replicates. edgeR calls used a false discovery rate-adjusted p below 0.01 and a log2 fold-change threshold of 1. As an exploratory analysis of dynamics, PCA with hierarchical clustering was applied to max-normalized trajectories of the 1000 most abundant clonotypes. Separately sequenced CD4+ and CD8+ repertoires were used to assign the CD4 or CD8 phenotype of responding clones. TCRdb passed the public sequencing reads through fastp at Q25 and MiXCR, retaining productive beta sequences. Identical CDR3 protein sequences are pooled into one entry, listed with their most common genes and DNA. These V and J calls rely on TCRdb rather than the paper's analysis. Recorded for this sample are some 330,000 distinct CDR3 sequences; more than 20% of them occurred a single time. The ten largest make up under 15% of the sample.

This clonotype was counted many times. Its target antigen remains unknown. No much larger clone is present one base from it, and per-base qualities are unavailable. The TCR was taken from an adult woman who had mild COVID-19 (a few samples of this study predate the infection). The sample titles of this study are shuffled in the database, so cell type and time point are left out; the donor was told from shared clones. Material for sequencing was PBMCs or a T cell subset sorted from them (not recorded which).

The CDR3 amino acid sequence is: CSVGVSSYEQYF. The nucleotide sequence is given as TGCAGCGTTGGTGTCAGCTCCTACGAGCAGTACTTC. The chain is encoded by TRBV29-1 joined to TRBJ2-7, with no confident D gene call. V gives up 4 bases and J gives up 0 bases, and the segment between their germline ends measures 7 bases. CDR3 length: 12 amino acids, cysteine to phenylalanine. Just CDR3 DNA is preserved here, 36 bases in frame from base 1. CDR1 and CDR2 (SQVTM, ANQGSEA) derive from the germline V gene.